The clone carrying this TCR beta chain was counted at least ten times. The CDR3 runs to 11 residues. Germline-derived CDR1 and CDR2 are ENHRY and SYGVKD. V lost 8 bases, J lost 2 bases, and 7 bases lay in between. Unique molecular identifiers were used to barcode this TCRbeta library. TCRdb used MiXCR to reprocess the PCR reads, holding one entry per CDR3 protein. The sample shows about 240,000 distinct CDR3 sequences, around 12% of them seen only once. The data belong to a study of T-cell reconstitution after alpha-beta-depleted transplantation in children. The receptor's source is a human donor who donated a stem cell graft to a child with acute lymphoblastic leukemia. The gene calls are TRBV10-3 and TRBJ2-7, with D possibly being TRBD1 (5 bases). The sequenced sample was PBMCs from the stem cell graft donor, obtained from the stem cell graft. CDR3: CAIQGTYEQYF. CDR3 DNA sequence: TGTGCCATCCAGGGAACCTACGAGCAGTACTTC.